This note documents a single T cell receptor (beta chain) sequence. Assay used: immunoSEQ multiplex PCR; TCRdb lists only in-frame clones, some missing. Among some 85,000 clones listed, approximately 96% were seen once. From the roughly 120-subject validation cohort, which was separate from the approximately 670-subject first cohort, the donors were drawn. This sample was included in a study of cytomegalovirus exposure and HLA in healthy donors. V was clipped by 0 bases and J by 6 bases, with 16 bases between them. The germline CDR1 and CDR2 sequences are SGHRS and YFSETQ. The CDR3 has 16 amino acids.

The sequence was collected from a young woman in good health and CMV-seronegative. The sequenced sample was PBMCs. This rearrangement joins TRBV5-1 to TRBJ2-1, with D possibly TRBD1 on 6 matching bases. The CDR3 loop is CASSLGAAGVINEQFF. The CDR3 nucleotides are TGCGCCAGCAGCTTGGGGGCGGCAGGGGTGATCAATGAGCAGTTCTTC.